This T cell receptor beta chain originates from a study of cytomegalovirus exposure and HLA in healthy donors. In regard to this clone: Antigen: not known.

Findings and caveats of the study: Earlier analysis looked at TCR beta V segments, and most were productive about 87% or about 30% of the time. A later analysis showed TCR association rates differing by HLA locus, peaking at DRB1 and lowest at HLA-C. In a later analysis, at a false discovery rate of 0.05, 15,000 to 20,000 TCR beta sequences matched HLA alleles.

PCR amplification relied on 60 Vbeta primers (plus 13 Jbeta primers). TCRdb keeps only in-frame clones here, not all; method: immunoSEQ multiplex PCR. This sample has under 150,000 clones, with 70% to 80% found just once. The TCR comes from a middle-aged woman in good health and CMV-seropositive. Material for sequencing was PBMCs.

Written as DNA, the CDR3 is TGTGCCAGCAGCCGAAGTTCGGGCACCGGGGAGCTGTTTTTT. Protein: CASSRSSGTGELFF. The genes are TRBV7-9 and TRBJ2-2; D call uncertain. The CDR3 sequence is 14 residues long. V shed 5 bases and J shed 4 bases, with 11 bases lying between them. Per germline, CDR1 SEHNR and CDR2 FQNEAQ (reference sequence).